This passage covers 17 T cell receptor beta chains from one sample sequenced in a study of post-analysis software for immune sequencing data. General study results and limits: Included in a set of roughly five TRBV segments more frequent in patients than controls were TRBV5-6, TRBV5-1 and TRBV20-1.

Unique molecular identifiers had been added to the TCR beta cDNA libraries. TCRdb fed the PCR reads into MiXCR, producing one record per CDR3 protein. The sample has 350,000 to 500,000 distinct CDR3 sequences; approximately 42% are singletons. What these receptors recognize is not known. The sample was blood. The receptors here all came from a girl under 10 years old with multiple sclerosis.

This clonotype was detected only a few times. The chain recombines TRBV5-6 with TRBJ2-3; D not certain. CDR3 size: 15 residues. Per the germline V gene, CDR1 is SGHDT and CDR2 is YYEEEE. V gave up 0 bases and J gave up 0 bases, with 8 bases separating them. The CDR3, as DNA: TGTGCCAGCAGCTTGGGTCAGGCTAGCACAGATACGCAGTATTTT. Its translation: CASSLGQASTDTQYF.

This clonotype has more than one count but fewer than ten. The rearrangement links TRBV5-1 to TRBJ2-1, with D tentatively TRBD2 (6 bases). Germline assignment: CDR1 SGHRS and CDR2 YFSETQ. CDR3 length: 16 amino acids. Trimming stripped 2 bases from V and 6 bases from J, with 18 bases between. Here the CDR3 DNA reads TGCGCCAGCAGCTTCACCCCGGGAGTGGGGGGCAATGAGCAGTTCTTC. This sequence encodes CASSFTPGVGGNEQFF.

The rearrangement joins TRBV2 to TRBJ2-5; the D gene could be TRBD1 or TRBD2 (5 bases each). CDR3 length equals 15 residues. Trimming stripped 3 bases from V and 5 bases from J, with 16 bases between. CDR1 is SNHLY, CDR2 FYNNEI, per germline. The CDR3 is CASSDTRAGLETQYF. CDR3 nucleotides: TGTGCCAGCAGTGATACGAGGGCAGGGTTGGAGACCCAGTACTTC.

J is TRBJ2-5 and V is TRBV29-1, with a tentative D call TRBD1 (6 bases). The CDR3 length is 13 residues. V dropped 5 bases and J dropped 1 base, with 11 bases sitting between them. Per germline, CDR1 SQVTM and CDR2 ANQGSEA. The CDR3 DNA is TGCAGCGTTACAGACAGGACCCAAGAGACCCAGTACTTC. It codes for CSVTDRTQETQYF.

Only a few counts were recorded for this clonotype. V usage is TRBV15 and J usage is TRBJ2-1; D remains unclear. The CDR3 contains 13 residues. Germline V CDR1 and CDR2: LNHNV, YYDKDF (reference sequence). V lost 0 bases and J 10 bases, leaving 10 bases between the germline ends. The DNA for the CDR3 is TGTGCCACCAGCAGAGATCGGGCGTCCGAGCAGTTCTTC. Its translation is CATSRDRASEQFF.

The chain carries TRBV20-1 and TRBJ2-7; tentatively, D is TRBD1 or TRBD2 (5 bases each). Trimming took 3 bases from V and 2 from J, leaving 14 bases between them. Germline CDR1 is DFQATT and CDR2 is SNEGSKA (reference sequence). The CDR3 totals 14 residues. The CDR3 region has the DNA TGCAGTGCTAGGGGGGTTGGTGGGACCTACGAGCAGTACTTC. Its protein product is CSARGVGGTYEQYF.

The rearrangement uses TRBV9 and TRBJ1-2, with 8 positions matching TRBD1. Trimming took 0 bases from V and 4 from J; bases not matched to a gene: 5. Germline CDR1 SGDLS, CDR2 YYNGEE. The CDR3 totals 15 residues. CDR3 sequence: CASSVVGQGSYGYTF. As DNA, the CDR3 is TGTGCCAGCAGCGTAGTTGGACAGGGTTCCTATGGCTACACCTTC.

This clonotype has ten or more counts. The V gene is TRBV5-1, the J gene TRBJ2-1; 10 bases line up with TRBD2. V lost 3 bases, J lost 10 bases, and 7 bases stayed unmatched. Germline V gene sequence: CDR1 SGHRS, CDR2 YFSETQ. This CDR3 region has 14 residues. The CDR3 nucleotides are TGCGCCAGCAGCTCAGCGGGGGGGTACGTCGAGCAGTTCTTC. Protein product: CASSSAGGYVEQFF.

This rearrangement joins TRBV27 to TRBJ1-2, with 7 bases that match TRBD1. Germline assignment: CDR1 MNHEY and CDR2 SMNVEV (reference sequence). With 5 bases clipped from V and 4 bases from J, the junction kept 10 bases outside the gene matches. The CDR3 length is 15 residues. The CDR3 loop is CASSLLGGQFYGYTF. The CDR3 nucleotides are TGTGCCAGCAGTCTCCTAGGGGGCCAGTTCTATGGCTACACCTTC.

This clonotype was picked up a small number of times. This rearrangement joins TRBV13 to TRBJ2-7; 8 bases map to TRBD1. This CDR3 spans 15 amino acids. Germline V gene data show CDR1 as PRHDT and CDR2 as FYEKMQ (reference sequence). Unmatched junction bases numbered 10, after V lost 5 bases and J lost 4 bases. CDR3 DNA: TGTGCCAGCAGCACCACCGGGACAGGCCATTACGAGCAGTACTTC. This sequence encodes CASSTTGTGHYEQYF.

Regarding this clonotype: A read error may account for a junction end that differs from germline. The genes are TRBV7-2 and TRBJ2-3, with a tentative D call TRBD2 (6 bases). The CDR3 consists of 15 residues. The V gene's germline CDR1 is SGHTA and CDR2 FQGNSA. Written as DNA, the CDR3 is TGTGCCAGCAGCTTACGCGGGGCATACACAGACACGCAGTATTTT. Protein sequence: CASSLRGAYTDTQYF.

A few counts support this clonotype. This rearrangement joins TRBV10-3 to TRBJ2-1; 7 bases are a match to TRBD2. The CDR3 sequence is 13 residues long. J lost 3 bases, V lost 4 bases, and 0 bases had no gene match. CDR1 is ENHRY and CDR2 is SYGVKD in the germline V gene. The CDR3 DNA reads TGTGCCATCAGTGGGACTAGCTACAATGAGCAGTTCTTC. Its translation: CAISGTSYNEQFF.

This clonotype has just one count. The rearrangement uses TRBV9 and TRBJ2-7; TRBD1 agrees at 9 bases. The CDR3 loop spans 16 amino acids. Per the germline V gene, CDR1 is SGDLS and CDR2 is YYNGEE. V shed 4 bases and J 1 base; nucleotides not matched to a gene: 9. CDR3 DNA: TGTGCCAGCAGCCCAACGGACAGGGGTATTTCCTACGAGCAGTACTTC. Protein sequence: CASSPTDRGISYEQYF.

This clonotype was observed a few times. V gene TRBV7-9 combines with J gene TRBJ2-7; D might be TRBD2 (5 bases). Germline loops: CDR1 SEHNR, CDR2 FQNEAQ (reference sequence). V was trimmed by 4 bases and J by 0 bases, leaving 16 bases between them. CDR3 size: 16 residues. CDR3 DNA: TGTGCCAGCAGCTCCAGCGGAGCAGGCCGCTCCTACGAGCAGTACTTC. As protein: CASSSSGAGRSYEQYF.

This rearrangement joins TRBV3-1 to TRBJ1-2; 9 positions agree with TRBD1. The CDR3 is 15 amino acids. V gave up 6 bases and J gave up 6 bases; unmatched junction bases: 11. Germline V lookup: CDR1 LGHDT, CDR2 YNNKEL (reference sequence). The CDR3 reads CASREHSGTGNGYTF. Here the CDR3 DNA reads TGTGCCAGCAGGGAGCACTCCGGGACAGGGAATGGCTACACCTTC.

This rearrangement joins TRBV3-1 to TRBJ1-2; possibly TRBD1 for D (6 bases). CDR1 and CDR2 from the germline V gene are LGHDT and YNNKEL (reference sequence). This CDR3 is 14 amino acids long. Trimming cost V 0 bases and J 4 bases, with 9 bases left between them. Here the CDR3 DNA reads TGTGCCAGCAGCCAAGAATCGGACAGCTATGGCTACACCTTC. It encodes CASSQESDSYGYTF.

This rearrangement joins TRBV7-9 to TRBJ2-4; D is possibly TRBD2 (5 bases). Germline V gene sequence: CDR1 SEHNR, CDR2 FQNEAQ (reference sequence). The germline V and J ends were trimmed by 5 bases and 12 bases, with 11 bases remaining between them. There are 11 residues in the CDR3. Here the CDR3 reads CASSLEEGQYF. CDR3 DNA sequence: TGTGCCAGCAGCCTGGAAGAGGGTCAGTACTTC.